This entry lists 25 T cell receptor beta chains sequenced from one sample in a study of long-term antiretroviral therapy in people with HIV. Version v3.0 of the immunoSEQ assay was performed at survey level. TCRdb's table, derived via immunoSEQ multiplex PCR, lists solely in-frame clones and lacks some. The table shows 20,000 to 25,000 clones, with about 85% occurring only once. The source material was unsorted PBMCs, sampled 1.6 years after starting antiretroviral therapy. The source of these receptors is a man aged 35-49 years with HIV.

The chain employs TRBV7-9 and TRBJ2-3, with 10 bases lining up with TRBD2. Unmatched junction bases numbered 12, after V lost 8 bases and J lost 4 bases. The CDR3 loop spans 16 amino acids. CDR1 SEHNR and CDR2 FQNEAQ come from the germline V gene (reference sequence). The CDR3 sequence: CASYYAGLADSDTQYF. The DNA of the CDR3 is TGTGCCAGCTACTACGCCGGACTAGCGGACTCAGATACGCAGTATTTT.

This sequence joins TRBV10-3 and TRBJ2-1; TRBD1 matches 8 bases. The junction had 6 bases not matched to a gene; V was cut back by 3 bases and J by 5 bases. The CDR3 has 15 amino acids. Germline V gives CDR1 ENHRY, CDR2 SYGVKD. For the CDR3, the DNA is TGTGCCATCAGTGACTGGGGACAGGAGAACAATGAGCAGTTCTTC. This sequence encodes CAISDWGQENNEQFF.

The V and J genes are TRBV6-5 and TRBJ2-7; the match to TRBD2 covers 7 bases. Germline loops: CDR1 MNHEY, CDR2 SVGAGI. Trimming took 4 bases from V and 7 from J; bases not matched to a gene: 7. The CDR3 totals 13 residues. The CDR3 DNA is TGTGCCAGCAGTTTGGGGGGAGGGTGGGAGCAGTACTTC. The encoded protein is CASSLGGGWEQYF.

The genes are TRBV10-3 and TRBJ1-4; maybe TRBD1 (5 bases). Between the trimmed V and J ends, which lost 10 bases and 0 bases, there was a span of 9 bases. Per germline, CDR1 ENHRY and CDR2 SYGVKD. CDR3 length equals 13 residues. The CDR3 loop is CASGTATNEKLFF. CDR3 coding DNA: TGTGCCAGTGGGACGGCAACTAATGAAAAACTGTTTTTT.

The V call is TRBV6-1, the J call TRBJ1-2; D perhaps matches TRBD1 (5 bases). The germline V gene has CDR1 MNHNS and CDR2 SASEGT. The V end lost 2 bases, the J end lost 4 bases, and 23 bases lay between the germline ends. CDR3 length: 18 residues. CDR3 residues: CASSEKPLGSGKSYGYTF. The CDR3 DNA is TGTGCCAGCAGTGAAAAGCCCCTCGGGTCAGGGAAATCCTATGGCTACACCTTC.

The DNA of the CDR3 is TGCGCCAGCAGCTTGTACAGGGAGGGAGACGGGGAGCTGTTTTTT. Translation gives CASSLYREGDGELFF. The V and J genes are TRBV5-1 and TRBJ2-2; a possible D gene is TRBD2 (7 bases). The V end was cut by 1 base, the J end by 7 bases, with 14 bases between. Germline CDR1 SGHRS, CDR2 YFSETQ. The CDR3 consists of 15 residues.

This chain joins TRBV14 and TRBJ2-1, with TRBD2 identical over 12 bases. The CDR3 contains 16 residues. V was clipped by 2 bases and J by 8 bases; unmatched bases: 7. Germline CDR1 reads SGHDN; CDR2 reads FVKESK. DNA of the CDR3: TGTGCCAGCAGCCAACCGTCTAGCGGGAGGGTTGATGAGCAGTTCTTC. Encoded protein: CASSQPSSGRVDEQFF.

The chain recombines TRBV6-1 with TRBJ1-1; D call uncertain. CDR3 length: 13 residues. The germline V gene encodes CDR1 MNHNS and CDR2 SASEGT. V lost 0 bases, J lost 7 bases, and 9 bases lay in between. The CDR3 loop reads CASSEAFPLEAFF. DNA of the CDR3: TGTGCCAGCAGTGAAGCCTTCCCGCTTGAAGCTTTCTTT.

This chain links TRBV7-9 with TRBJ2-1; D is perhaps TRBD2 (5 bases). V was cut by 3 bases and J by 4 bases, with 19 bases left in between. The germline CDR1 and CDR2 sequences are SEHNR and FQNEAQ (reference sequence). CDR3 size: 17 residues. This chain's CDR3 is CASSFGQTNPFYNEQFF. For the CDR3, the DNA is TGTGCCAGCAGCTTTGGTCAGACTAATCCCTTTTACAATGAGCAGTTCTTC.

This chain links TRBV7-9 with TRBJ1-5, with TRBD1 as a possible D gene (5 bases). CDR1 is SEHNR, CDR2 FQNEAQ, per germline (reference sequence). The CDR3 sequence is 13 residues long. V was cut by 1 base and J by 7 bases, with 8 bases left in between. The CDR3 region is CASSLGGEQPQHF. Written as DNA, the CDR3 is TGTGCCAGCAGCTTAGGAGGGGAACAGCCCCAGCATTTT.

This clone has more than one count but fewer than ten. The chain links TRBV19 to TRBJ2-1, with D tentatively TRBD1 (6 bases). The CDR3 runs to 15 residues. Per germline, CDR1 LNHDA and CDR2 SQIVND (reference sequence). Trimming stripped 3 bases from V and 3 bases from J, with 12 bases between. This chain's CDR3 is CASSIQGKSYNEQFF. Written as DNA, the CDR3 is TGTGCCAGTAGTATTCAGGGGAAAAGCTACAATGAGCAGTTCTTC.

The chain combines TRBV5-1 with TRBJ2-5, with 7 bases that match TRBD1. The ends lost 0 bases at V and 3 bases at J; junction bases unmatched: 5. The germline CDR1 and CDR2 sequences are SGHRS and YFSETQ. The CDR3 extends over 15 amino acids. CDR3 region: CASSLGSGQKETQYF. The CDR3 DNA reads TGCGCCAGCAGCTTGGGATCGGGACAGAAAGAGACCCAGTACTTC.

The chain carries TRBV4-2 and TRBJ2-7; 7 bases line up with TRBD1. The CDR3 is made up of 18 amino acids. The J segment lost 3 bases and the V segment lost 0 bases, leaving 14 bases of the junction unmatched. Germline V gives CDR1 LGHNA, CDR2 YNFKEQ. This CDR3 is CASSQDGPAADRYYEQYF. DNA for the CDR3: TGTGCCAGCAGCCAAGACGGCCCGGCTGCGGACAGGTACTACGAGCAGTACTTC.

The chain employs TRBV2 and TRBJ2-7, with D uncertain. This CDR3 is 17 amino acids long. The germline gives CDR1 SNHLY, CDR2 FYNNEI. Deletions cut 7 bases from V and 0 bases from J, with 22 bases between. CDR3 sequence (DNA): TGTGCCAGCACGCCCGAAGCAGACGGATACCTCTCCTACGAGCAGTACTTC. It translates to CASTPEADGYLSYEQYF.

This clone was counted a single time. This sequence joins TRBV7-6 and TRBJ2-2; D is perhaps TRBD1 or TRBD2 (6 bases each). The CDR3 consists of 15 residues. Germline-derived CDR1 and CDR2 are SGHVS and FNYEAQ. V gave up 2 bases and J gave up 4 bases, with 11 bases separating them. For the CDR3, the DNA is TGTGCCAGCAGCTTATCCGGAGGGGGCACCGGGGAGCTGTTTTTT. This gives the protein CASSLSGGGTGELFF.

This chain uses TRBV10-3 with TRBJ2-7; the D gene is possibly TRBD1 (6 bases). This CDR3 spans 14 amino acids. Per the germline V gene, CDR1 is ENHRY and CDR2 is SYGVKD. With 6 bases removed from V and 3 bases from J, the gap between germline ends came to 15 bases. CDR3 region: CAISPRDTGYEQYF. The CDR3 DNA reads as TGTGCCATCAGCCCCCGGGACACGGGCTACGAGCAGTACTTC.

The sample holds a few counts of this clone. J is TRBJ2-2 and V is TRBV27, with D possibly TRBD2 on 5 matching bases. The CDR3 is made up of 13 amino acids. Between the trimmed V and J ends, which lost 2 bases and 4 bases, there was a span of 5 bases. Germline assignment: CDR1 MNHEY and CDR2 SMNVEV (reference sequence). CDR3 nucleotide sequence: TGTGCCAGCAGTTTAGGAGGCACCGGGGAGCTGTTTTTT. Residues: CASSLGGTGELFF.

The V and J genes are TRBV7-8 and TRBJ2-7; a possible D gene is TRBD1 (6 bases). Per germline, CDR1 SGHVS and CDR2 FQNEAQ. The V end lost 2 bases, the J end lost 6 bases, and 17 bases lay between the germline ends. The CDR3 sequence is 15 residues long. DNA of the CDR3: TGTGCCAGCAGCTTATTGGGGAGCGGCAGGGGCGAGCAGTACTTC. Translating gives CASSLLGSGRGEQYF.

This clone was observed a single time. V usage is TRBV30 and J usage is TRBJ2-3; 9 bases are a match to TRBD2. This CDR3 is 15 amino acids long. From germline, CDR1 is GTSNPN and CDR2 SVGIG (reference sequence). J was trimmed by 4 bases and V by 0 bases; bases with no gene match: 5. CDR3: CAWSVASGIADTQYF. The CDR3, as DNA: TGTGCCTGGAGTGTTGCTAGCGGGATAGCAGATACGCAGTATTTT.

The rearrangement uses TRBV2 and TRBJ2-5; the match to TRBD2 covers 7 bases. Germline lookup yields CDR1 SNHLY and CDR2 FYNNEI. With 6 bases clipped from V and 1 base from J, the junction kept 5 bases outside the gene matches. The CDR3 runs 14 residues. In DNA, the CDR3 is TGTGCCAGCAGGCTACTAGCGAGCCAAGAGACCCAGTACTTC. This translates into CASRLLASQETQYF.

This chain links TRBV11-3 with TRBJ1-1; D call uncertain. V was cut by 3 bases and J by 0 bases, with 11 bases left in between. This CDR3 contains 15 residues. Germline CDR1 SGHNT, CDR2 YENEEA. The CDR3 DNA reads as TGTGCCAGCAGCTTCCAGCCTTATTTGAACACTGAAGCTTTCTTT. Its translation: CASSFQPYLNTEAFF.

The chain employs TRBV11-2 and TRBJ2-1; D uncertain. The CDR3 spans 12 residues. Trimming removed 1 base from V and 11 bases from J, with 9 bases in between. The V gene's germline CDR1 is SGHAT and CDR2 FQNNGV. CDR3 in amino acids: CASSLGARKQFF. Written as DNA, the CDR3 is TGTGCCAGCAGCTTAGGGGCGAGGAAGCAGTTCTTC.

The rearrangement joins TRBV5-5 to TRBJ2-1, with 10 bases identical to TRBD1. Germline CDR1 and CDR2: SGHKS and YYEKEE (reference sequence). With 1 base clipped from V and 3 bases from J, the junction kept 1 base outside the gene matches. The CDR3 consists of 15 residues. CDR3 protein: CASSLWDRGYNEQFF. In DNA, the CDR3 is TGTGCCAGCAGCTTGTGGGACAGGGGCTACAATGAGCAGTTCTTC.

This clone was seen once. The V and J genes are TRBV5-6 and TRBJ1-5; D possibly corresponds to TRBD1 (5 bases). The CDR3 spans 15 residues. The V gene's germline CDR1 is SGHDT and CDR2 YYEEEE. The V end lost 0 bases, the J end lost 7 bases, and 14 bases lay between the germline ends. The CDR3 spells CASSLGPGQGQPQHF. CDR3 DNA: TGTGCCAGCAGCTTGGGTCCAGGGCAAGGGCAGCCCCAGCATTTT.

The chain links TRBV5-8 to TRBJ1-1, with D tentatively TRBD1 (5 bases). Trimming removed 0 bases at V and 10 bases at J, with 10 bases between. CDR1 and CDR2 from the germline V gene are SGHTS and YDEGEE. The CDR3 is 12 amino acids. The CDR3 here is CASSLGTLGAFF. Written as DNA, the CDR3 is TGTGCCAGCAGCTTGGGGACACTAGGAGCTTTCTTT.